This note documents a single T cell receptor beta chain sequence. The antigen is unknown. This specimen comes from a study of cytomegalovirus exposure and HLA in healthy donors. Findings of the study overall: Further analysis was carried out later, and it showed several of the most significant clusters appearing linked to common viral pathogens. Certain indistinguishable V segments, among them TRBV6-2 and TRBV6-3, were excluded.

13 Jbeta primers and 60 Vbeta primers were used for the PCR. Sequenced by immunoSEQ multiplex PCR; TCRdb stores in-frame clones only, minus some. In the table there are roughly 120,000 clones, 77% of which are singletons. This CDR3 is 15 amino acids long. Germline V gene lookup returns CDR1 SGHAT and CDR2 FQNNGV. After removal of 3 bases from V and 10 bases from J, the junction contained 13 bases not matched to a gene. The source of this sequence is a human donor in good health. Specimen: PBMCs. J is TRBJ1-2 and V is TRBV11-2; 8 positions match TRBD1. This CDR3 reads CASSFSDRGLRDYTF. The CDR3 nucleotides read TGTGCCAGCAGCTTCAGCGACAGGGGCCTCCGGGACTACACCTTC.